Below, 23 T cell receptor beta chains from the same sample are listed, as sequenced in a study of cytomegalovirus exposure and HLA in healthy donors (dated 2017 in TCRdb). Libraries were prepared through the immunoSEQ multiplex PCR assay. The multiplex PCR relied on a mix of 60 forward primers for TCR Vbeta segments and 13 reverse primers for TCR Jbeta segments. Imported from immuneACCESS, the table was reduced by TCRdb to in-frame sequences with V and J called. These copies leave out some clones; in studies compared against another copy, an unresolved V gene accounts for under half, and the cause of the remainder is not known. The sample has about 170,000 clones on record, over 60% of them singletons. Of the sample, 0.65% to 0.95% falls within the top ten clones. The sample comprised PBMCs. These TCRs come from a female donor in good health and CMV-seronegative.

This chain links TRBV4-2 with TRBJ1-4, with 12 bases identical to TRBD1. There are 17 residues in the CDR3. The junction had 7 bases not matched to a gene; V was cut back by 1 base and J by 7 bases. Germline V CDR1 and CDR2: LGHNA, YNFKEQ. The DNA for the CDR3 is TGTGCCAGCAGCCAAGCGGGGGGGACAGGGGGCACTGAAAAACTGTTTTTT. Its translation: CASSQAGGTGGTEKLFF.

The chain combines TRBV10-3 with TRBJ2-1; possibly TRBD2 for D (5 bases). The germline CDR1 and CDR2 sequences are ENHRY and SYGVKD. This CDR3 region has 14 residues. CDR3 sequence: CAPRAADSYNEQFF. The DNA of the CDR3 is TGTGCACCTAGAGCAGCGGACTCCTACAATGAGCAGTTCTTC.

DNA for the CDR3: TGTGCCAGTATACCGGGAGATAACGGGGAAAATGAGCAGTTCTTC. It specifies CASIPGDNGENEQFF. The V and J genes are TRBV19 and TRBJ2-1, with D perhaps matching TRBD2 (6 bases). Trimming took 7 bases from V and 7 from J, leaving 20 bases between them. The CDR3 length is 15 residues. CDR1 is LNHDA and CDR2 is SQIVND in the germline V gene (reference sequence).

J is TRBJ2-1 and V is TRBV7-9; 10 nucleotides agree with TRBD1. Germline CDR1 SEHNR, CDR2 FQNEAQ (reference sequence). The CDR3 loop spans 15 amino acids. J lost 4 bases, V lost 5 bases, and 5 bases had no gene match. The CDR3 loop is CASSAPGQGYNEQFF. The CDR3 nucleotides are TGTGCCAGCAGCGCTCCGGGACAGGGGTACAATGAGCAGTTCTTC.

The chain combines TRBV4-1 with TRBJ1-4; no clear D gene. The CDR3 has 14 residues. Germline CDR1 is MGHRA and CDR2 is YSYEKL. Trimming removed 0 bases from V and 4 bases from J, with 6 bases in between. CDR3 sequence: CASSQDRVNEKLFF. Here the CDR3 DNA reads TGCGCCAGCAGCCAAGATCGAGTTAATGAAAAACTGTTTTTT.

As to this clone: At one end, the junction sequence differs from germline, possibly due to a read error. The V call is TRBV6-1, the J call TRBJ2-1, with 12 bases fitting TRBD2. The CDR3 has 15 amino acids. The germline gives CDR1 MNHNS, CDR2 SASEGT. The CDR3 sequence: CASITGTSGYNEQFF. In DNA, the CDR3 is TGTGCCAGCATTACCGGGACTAGCGGGTACAATGAACAGTTCTTC.

The genes are TRBV5-1 and TRBJ2-7; TRBD1 aligns across 10 bases. V lost 0 bases, J lost 1 base, and 4 bases stayed unmatched. The germline gives CDR1 SGHRS, CDR2 YFSETQ. This CDR3 has 16 residues. The CDR3 sequence: CASSLAGGQGSYEQYF. The CDR3 DNA follows: TGCGCCAGCAGCTTGGCCGGGGGACAGGGGTCCTACGAGCAGTACTTC.

This clone was seen just once. This chain connects TRBV6-5 to TRBJ2-1; 7 positions match TRBD1. The CDR3 loop spans 15 amino acids. Unmatched junction bases numbered 5, after V lost 0 bases and J lost 6 bases. CDR1 is MNHEY and CDR2 is SVGAGI in the germline V gene. This CDR3 reads CASSYSGQMVNEQFF. CDR3 nucleotide sequence: TGTGCCAGCAGTTACTCGGGACAGATGGTCAATGAGCAGTTCTTC.

The rearrangement joins TRBV7-8 to TRBJ2-7; 12 bases are a match to TRBD2. Germline V CDR1 and CDR2: SGHVS, FQNEAQ. The length of the CDR3 is 16 residues. V lost 5 bases, J lost 6 bases, and 11 bases stayed unmatched. CDR3 bases: TGTGCCAGCAGCCCACGGACTAGCGGGAATGTGGGCGAGCAGTACTTC. Protein product: CASSPRTSGNVGEQYF.

Regarding this clone: At one boundary the junction diverges from the germline segment, which might be a read error. V and J are TRBV2 and TRBJ2-6; 8 positions match TRBD1. This CDR3 spans 19 amino acids. Germline V CDR1 and CDR2: SNHLY, FYNNEI. The CDR3 here is CASSSPYPGGASGANGLTF. The CDR3 DNA reads TGTGCCAGCAGTTCCCCGTACCCAGGGGGCGCTTCTGGGGCCAACGGCCTGACTTTC.

The chain uses TRBV18 and TRBJ2-7; TRBD1 matches at 9 bases. Germline loops: CDR1 KGHSH, CDR2 LQKENI. J was trimmed by 9 bases and V by 6 bases; bases with no gene match: 6. The CDR3 contains 12 residues. The CDR3 region is CASSPGQGVQYF. In DNA form, the CDR3 reads TGTGCCAGCTCGCCGGGACAGGGTGTGCAGTACTTC.

This sequence joins TRBV27 and TRBJ2-5; TRBD1 agrees at 7 bases. The J call may be wrong; the DNA end is better matched by TRBJ2-7. The germline CDR1 and CDR2 sequences are MNHEY and SMNVEV (reference sequence). The length of the CDR3 is 14 residues. The CDR3 DNA sequence: TGTGCCAGCAGCTCCCGGGACAGCTCCTACGAGCAGTACTTC. Translated, it gives CASSSRDSSYEQYF.

The V gene is TRBV5-4, the J gene TRBJ2-7, with 7 bases that match TRBD2. The CDR3 loop spans 15 amino acids. With V trimmed by 4 bases and J by 6 bases, 13 bases remained unmatched. Germline V CDR1 and CDR2: SGHNT, YYREEE (reference sequence). The CDR3 nucleotides read TGTGCCAGCAGCCCCCAGACTAGCTCTGGATCCGAGCAGTACTTC. Its translation: CASSPQTSSGSEQYF.

The rearrangement links TRBV4-3 to TRBJ1-1, with D uncertain. Germline V gene data show CDR1 as LGHNA and CDR2 as YSLEER. Trimming pared 3 bases from V and 0 bases from J, leaving 8 bases between. This CDR3 region has 14 residues. CDR3 protein: CASSQRTVNTEAFF. The CDR3 DNA follows: TGCGCCAGCAGCCAGAGAACGGTGAACACTGAAGCTTTCTTT.

The rearrangement uses TRBV10-3 and TRBJ1-5, with D possibly being TRBD1 (5 bases). Germline V gene lookup returns CDR1 ENHRY and CDR2 SYGVKD. Trimming removed 6 bases at V and 0 bases at J, with 21 bases between. CDR3 length: 18 amino acids. The CDR3 spells CAIRSDRTPSLSNQPQHF. DNA for the CDR3: TGTGCCATCAGATCTGACAGAACCCCGTCTCTTAGCAATCAGCCCCAGCATTTT.

This rearrangement joins TRBV7-9 to TRBJ2-3, with 7 bases lining up with TRBD1. This CDR3 is built from 17 residues. J lost 4 bases, V lost 5 bases, and 15 bases had no gene match. Looked up from germline, CDR1 is SEHNR and CDR2 is FQNEAQ (reference sequence). CDR3 protein: CASSPRVLLGGPDTQYF. The CDR3 DNA reads as TGTGCCAGCAGCCCTCGGGTCCTTCTAGGGGGCCCAGATACGCAGTATTTT. The whole variable domain, filled in from reference TRBV7-9 and TRBJ2-3, reads DTGVSQNPRHKITKRGQNVTFRCDPISEHNRLYWYRQTLGQGPEFLTYFQNEAQLEKSRLLSDRFSAERPKGSFSTLEIQRTEQGDSAMYLCASSPRVLLGGPDTQYFGPGTRLTVL.

The rearrangement links TRBV13 to TRBJ1-4, with 8 bases aligning to TRBD1. CDR3 size: 14 residues. Unmatched junction bases numbered 6, after V lost 0 bases and J lost 12 bases. Germline V CDR1 and CDR2: PRHDT, FYEKMQ (reference sequence). CDR3 DNA: TGTGCCAGCAGCTTAGGACAGGGGGAAGGCGAACTGTTTTTT. Its translation is CASSLGQGEGELFF.

The V call is TRBV2, the J call TRBJ1-6; D remains ambiguous. Trimming shortened V by 3 bases and J by 8 bases, and 17 bases separated the two germline ends. The CDR3 length is 16 residues. CDR1 and CDR2 from the germline V gene are SNHLY and FYNNEI. The CDR3 is CASSDLSGRWDSPLHF. CDR3 DNA sequence: TGTGCCAGCAGTGATCTTTCAGGCAGGTGGGATTCACCCCTCCACTTT.

This clone turned up a few times. One end of the junction varies from germline; a read error may be responsible. This chain joins TRBV2 and TRBJ2-4; TRBD1 is a possible D gene (6 bases). Per the germline V gene, CDR1 is SNHLY and CDR2 is FYNNEI. The CDR3 extends over 17 amino acids. The CDR3 DNA reads TGTGCCAGCAGGGACACTGACACAGGGATGGCCAAAAACAGTCAGTACTTC. It is translated as CASRDTDTGMAKNSQYF.

In DNA, the CDR3 is TGTGCCAGTACCCGGACAGAAAGTAATGAAAAACTGTTTTTT. Translated, it gives CASTRTESNEKLFF. V gene TRBV19 combines with J gene TRBJ1-4; D perhaps matches TRBD1 (6 bases). The CDR3 consists of 14 residues. Trimming cost V 7 bases and J 4 bases, with 13 bases left between them. Per the germline V gene, CDR1 is LNHDA and CDR2 is SQIVND (reference sequence).

The genes are TRBV6-1 and TRBJ1-1; D remains unclear. Trimming removed 7 bases from V and 2 bases from J, with 14 bases in between. The V gene's germline CDR1 is MNHNS and CDR2 SASEGT. CDR3 size: 14 residues. CDR3 bases: TGTGCCAGCAAGGCGGCGGAATATAACACTGAAGCTTTCTTT. It translates to CASKAAEYNTEAFF.

The table lists this clone with a count of one. The chain couples TRBV21-1 to TRBJ1-4; TRBD1 is the table's D call and was not checked against the DNA. TRBV21-1 is a recognized pseudogene. This CDR3 region has 17 residues. The CDR3 DNA is TGTGCCAGCAGCAAAGGAAGGACAGGGGGCTATTCTGAAAAACTGTTTTTT. Translated: CASSKGRTGGYSEKLFF.

The gene calls are TRBV7-8 and TRBJ2-1, with 13 bases identical to TRBD2. The CDR3 runs 16 residues. Per germline, CDR1 SGHVS and CDR2 FQNEAQ. With V trimmed by 1 base and J by 9 bases, 6 bases remained unmatched. The CDR3 bases are TGTGCCAGCAGCTTAGTGACTAGCGGGGGGTATAGTGAGCAGTTCTTC. Translated, it gives CASSLVTSGGYSEQFF. Looking up the rest from reference TRBV7-8 and TRBJ2-1 gives the full variable domain: GAGVSQSPRYKVAKRGQDVALRCDPISGHVSLFWYQQALGQGPEFLTYFQNEAQLDKSGLPSDRFFAERPEGSVSTLKIQRTQQEDSAVYLCASSLVTSGGYSEQFFGPGTRLTVL.